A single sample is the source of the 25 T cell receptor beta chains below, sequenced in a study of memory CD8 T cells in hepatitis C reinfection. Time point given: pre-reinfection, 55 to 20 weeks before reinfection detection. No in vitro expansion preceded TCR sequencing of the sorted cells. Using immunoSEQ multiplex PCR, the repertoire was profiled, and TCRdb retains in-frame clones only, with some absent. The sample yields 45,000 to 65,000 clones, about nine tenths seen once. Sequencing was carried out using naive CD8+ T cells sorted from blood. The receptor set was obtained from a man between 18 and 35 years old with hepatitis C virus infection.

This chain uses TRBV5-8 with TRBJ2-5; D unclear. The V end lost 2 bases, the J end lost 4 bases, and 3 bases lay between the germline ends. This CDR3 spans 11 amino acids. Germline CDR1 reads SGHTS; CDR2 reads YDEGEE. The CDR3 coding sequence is TGTGCCAGCAGCTTCGGAGAGACCCAGTACTTC. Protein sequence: CASSFGETQYF.

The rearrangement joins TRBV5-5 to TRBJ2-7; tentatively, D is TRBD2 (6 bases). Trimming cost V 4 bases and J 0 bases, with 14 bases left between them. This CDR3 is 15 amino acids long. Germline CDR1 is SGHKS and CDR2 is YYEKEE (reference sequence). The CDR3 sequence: CASSRSRDSSYEQYF. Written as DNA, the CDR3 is TGTGCCAGCAGCCGATCCAGGGACTCCTCCTACGAGCAGTACTTC. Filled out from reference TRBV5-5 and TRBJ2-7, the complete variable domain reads DAGVTQSPTHLIKTRGQQVTLRCSPISGHKSVSWYQQVLGQGPQFIFQYYEKEERGRGNFPDRFSARQFPNYSSELNVNALLLGDSALYLCASSRSRDSSYEQYFGPGTRLTVT.

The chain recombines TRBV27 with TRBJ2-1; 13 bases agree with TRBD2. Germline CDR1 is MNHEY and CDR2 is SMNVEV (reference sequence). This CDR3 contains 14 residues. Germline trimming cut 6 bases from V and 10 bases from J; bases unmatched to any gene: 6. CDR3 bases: TGTGCCAGCAGATGGACTAGCGGGAGTGGCGAGCAGTTCTTC. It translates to CASRWTSGSGEQFF.

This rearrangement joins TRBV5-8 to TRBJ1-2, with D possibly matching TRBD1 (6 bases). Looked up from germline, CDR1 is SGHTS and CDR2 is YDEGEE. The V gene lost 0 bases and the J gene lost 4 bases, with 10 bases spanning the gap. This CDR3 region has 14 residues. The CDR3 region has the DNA TGTGCCAGCAGCTTGGCCGAGGGGGTCTATGGCTACACCTTC. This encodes CASSLAEGVYGYTF.

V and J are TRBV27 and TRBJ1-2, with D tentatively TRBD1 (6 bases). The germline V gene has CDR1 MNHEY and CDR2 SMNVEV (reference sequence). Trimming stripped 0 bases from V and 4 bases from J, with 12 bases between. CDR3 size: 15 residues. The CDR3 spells CASSLSGRGRYGYTF. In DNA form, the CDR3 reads TGTGCCAGCAGTTTATCGGGGCGGGGGCGCTATGGCTACACCTTC.

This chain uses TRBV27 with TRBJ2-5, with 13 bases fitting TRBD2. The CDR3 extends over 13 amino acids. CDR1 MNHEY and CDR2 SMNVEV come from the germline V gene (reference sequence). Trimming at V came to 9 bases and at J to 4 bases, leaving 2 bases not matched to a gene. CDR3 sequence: CASWTSGGETQYF. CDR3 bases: TGTGCCAGTTGGACTAGCGGGGGAGAGACCCAGTACTTC.

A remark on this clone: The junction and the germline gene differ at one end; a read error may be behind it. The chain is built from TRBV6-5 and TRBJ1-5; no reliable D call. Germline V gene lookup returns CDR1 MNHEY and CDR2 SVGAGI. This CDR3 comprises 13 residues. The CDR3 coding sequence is TGTGCCGGCAGTTACTCCTTTAGACAGCCCCAGCATTTT. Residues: CAGSYSFRQPQHF.

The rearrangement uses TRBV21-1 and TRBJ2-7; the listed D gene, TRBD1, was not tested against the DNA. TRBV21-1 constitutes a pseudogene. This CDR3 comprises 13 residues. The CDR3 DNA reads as TGTGCCAGCAGTCCGGGACAACGATACGAGCAGTACGTC. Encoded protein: CASSPGQRYEQYV.

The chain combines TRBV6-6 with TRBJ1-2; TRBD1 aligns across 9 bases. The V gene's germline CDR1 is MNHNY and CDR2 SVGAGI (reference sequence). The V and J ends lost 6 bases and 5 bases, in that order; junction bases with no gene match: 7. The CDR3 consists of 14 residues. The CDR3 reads CASRRGQGRYGYTF. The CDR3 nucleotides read TGTGCCAGCAGACGAGGACAGGGGAGGTATGGCTACACCTTC.

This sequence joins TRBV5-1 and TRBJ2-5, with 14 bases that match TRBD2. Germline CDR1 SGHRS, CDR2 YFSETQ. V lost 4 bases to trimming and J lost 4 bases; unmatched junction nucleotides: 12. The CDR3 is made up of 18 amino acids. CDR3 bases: TGCGCCAGCAGCAAAGAAGGGACTAGCGGGAGTGTAGGAGAGACCCAGTACTTC. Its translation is CASSKEGTSGSVGETQYF.

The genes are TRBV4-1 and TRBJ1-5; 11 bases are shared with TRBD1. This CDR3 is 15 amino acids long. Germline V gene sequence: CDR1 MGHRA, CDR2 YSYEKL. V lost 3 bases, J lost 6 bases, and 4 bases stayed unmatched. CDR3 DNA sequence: TGCGCCAGCAGCCATCCAGGACAGGGGGCTCAGCCCCAGCATTTT. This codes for CASSHPGQGAQPQHF.

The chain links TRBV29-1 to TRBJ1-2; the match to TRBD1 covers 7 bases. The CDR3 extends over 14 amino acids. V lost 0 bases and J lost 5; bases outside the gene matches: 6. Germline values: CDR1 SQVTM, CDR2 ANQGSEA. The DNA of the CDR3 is TGCAGCGTTGAAGAGGGGACAGATCTTTATGGCTACACCTTC. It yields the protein CSVEEGTDLYGYTF.

The DNA of the CDR3 is TGCGCCAGCAGCTTGGGACTAGCGGGGCGGACCGGGGAGCTGTTTTTT. Translated: CASSLGLAGRTGELFF. This chain joins TRBV5-1 and TRBJ2-2; TRBD2 aligns across 11 bases. Germline V gene lookup returns CDR1 SGHRS and CDR2 YFSETQ. The CDR3 has 16 residues. Trimming removed 0 bases from V and 5 bases from J; junction bases left unmatched: 3. The variable domain in full, completed from reference TRBV5-1 and TRBJ2-2, reads KAGVTQTPRYLIKTRGQQVTLSCSPISGHRSVSWYQQTPGQGLQFLFEYFSETQRNKGNFPGRFSGRQFSNSRSEMNVSTLELGDSALYLCASSLGLAGRTGELFFGEGSRLTVL.

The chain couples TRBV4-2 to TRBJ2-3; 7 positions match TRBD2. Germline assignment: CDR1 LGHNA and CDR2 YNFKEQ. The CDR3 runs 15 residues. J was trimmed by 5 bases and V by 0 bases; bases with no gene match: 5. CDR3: CASSQEAREGDTQYF. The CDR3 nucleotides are TGTGCCAGCAGCCAAGAAGCCAGGGAGGGAGATACGCAGTATTTT.

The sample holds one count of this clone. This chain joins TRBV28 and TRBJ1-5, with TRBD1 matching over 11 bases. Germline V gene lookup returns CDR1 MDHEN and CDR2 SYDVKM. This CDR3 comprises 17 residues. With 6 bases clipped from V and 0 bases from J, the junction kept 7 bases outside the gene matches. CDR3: CASSTGQGVYSNQPQHF. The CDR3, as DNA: TGTGCCAGCAGCACGGGACAGGGGGTTTATAGCAATCAGCCCCAGCATTTT.

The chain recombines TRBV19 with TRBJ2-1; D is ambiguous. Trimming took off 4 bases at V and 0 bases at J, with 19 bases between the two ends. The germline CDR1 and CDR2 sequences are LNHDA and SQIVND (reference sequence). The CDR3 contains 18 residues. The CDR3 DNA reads TGTGCCAGTAGTACCTCCCGACTCCCCGCAAGCTCCTACAATGAGCAGTTCTTC. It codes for CASSTSRLPASSYNEQFF.

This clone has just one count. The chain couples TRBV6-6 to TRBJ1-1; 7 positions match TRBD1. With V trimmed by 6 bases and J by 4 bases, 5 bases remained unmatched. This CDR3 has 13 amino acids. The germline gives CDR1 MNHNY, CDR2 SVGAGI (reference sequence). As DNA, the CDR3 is TGTGCCAGCAGACAGGGGCCTAGCACTGAAGCTTTCTTT. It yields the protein CASRQGPSTEAFF.

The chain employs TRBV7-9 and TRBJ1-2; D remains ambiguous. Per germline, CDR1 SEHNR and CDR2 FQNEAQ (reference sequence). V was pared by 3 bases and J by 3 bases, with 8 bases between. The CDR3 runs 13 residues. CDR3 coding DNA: TGTGCCAGCAGCTTTGACTTAGACTATGGCTACACCTTC. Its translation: CASSFDLDYGYTF.

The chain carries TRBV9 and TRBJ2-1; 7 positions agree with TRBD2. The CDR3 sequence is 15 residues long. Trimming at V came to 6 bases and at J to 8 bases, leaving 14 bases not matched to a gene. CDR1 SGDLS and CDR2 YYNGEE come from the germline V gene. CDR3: CASTLGVAGRDEQFF. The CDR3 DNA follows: TGTGCCAGCACCTTGGGGGTGGCAGGGAGGGATGAGCAGTTCTTC.

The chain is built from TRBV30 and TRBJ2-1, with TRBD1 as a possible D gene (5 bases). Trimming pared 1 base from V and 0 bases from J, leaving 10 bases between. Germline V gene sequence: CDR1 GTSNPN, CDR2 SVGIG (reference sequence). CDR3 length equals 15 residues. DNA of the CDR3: TGTGCCTGGAGTGGACAGATCAGCTCCTACAATGAGCAGTTCTTC. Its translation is CAWSGQISSYNEQFF. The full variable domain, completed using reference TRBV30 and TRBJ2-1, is SQTIHQWPATLVQPVGSPLSLECTVEGTSNPNLYWYRQAAGRGLQLLFYSVGIGQISSEVPQNLSASRPQDRQFILSSKKLLLSDSGFYLCAWSGQISSYNEQFFGPGTRLTVL.

The CDR3 sequence is CSVPGQSNEQYF. DNA for the CDR3: TGCAGCGTGCCGGGACAGTCCAACGAGCAGTACTTC. The chain couples TRBV29-1 to TRBJ2-7; 7 bases agree with TRBD1. This CDR3 is 12 amino acids long. V shed 6 bases, J shed 5 bases, and the junction held 7 bases outside the gene matches. Germline loops: CDR1 SQVTM, CDR2 ANQGSEA.

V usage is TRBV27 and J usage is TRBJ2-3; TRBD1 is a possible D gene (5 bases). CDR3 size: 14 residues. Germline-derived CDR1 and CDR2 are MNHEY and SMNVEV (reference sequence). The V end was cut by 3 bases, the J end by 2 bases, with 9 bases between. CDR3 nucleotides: TGTGCCAGCAGTTTCGTAGGGGCCACAGATACGCAGTATTTT. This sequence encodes CASSFVGATDTQYF.

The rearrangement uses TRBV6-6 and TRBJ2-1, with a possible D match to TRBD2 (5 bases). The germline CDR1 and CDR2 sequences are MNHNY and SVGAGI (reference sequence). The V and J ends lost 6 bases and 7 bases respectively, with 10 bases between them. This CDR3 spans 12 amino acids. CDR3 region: CASRPTGNEQFF. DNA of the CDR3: TGTGCCAGCAGGCCGACGGGGAATGAGCAGTTCTTC.

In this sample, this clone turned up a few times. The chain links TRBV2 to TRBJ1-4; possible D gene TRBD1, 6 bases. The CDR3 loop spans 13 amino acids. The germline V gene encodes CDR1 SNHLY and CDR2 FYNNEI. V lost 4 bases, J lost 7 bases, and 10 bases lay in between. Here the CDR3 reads CASSGDKGEKLFF. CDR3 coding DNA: TGTGCCAGCAGTGGGGACAAAGGTGAAAAACTGTTTTTT.

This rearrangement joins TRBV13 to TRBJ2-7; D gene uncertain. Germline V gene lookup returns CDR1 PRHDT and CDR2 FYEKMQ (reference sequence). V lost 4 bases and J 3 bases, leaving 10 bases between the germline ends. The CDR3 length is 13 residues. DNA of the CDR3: TGTGCCAGCAGCTCAACCGGTCACTACGAGCAGTACGTC. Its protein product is CASSSTGHYEQYV.